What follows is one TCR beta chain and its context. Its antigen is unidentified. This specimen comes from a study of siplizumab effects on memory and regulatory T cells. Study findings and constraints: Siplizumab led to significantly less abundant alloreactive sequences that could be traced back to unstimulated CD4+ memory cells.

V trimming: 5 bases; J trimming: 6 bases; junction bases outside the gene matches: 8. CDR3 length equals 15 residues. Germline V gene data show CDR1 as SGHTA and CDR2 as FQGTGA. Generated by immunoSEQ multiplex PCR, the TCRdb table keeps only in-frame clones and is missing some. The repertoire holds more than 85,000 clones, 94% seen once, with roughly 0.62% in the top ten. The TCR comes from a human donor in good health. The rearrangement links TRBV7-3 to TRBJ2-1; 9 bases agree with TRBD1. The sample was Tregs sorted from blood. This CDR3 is CASSEPGQGFNEQFF. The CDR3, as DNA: TGTGCCAGCAGCGAACCGGGACAGGGTTTCAATGAGCAGTTCTTC.